The source of this T cell receptor beta chain is a study of T cell repertoires in cytomegalovirus infection. Study-level background: Public TCR beta signatures were indicative of both CMV infection and a matching HLA type.

MiXCR, run by TCRdb on the reads, gives a single entry per CDR3 protein. The sample records roughly 500,000 distinct CDR3 sequences, approximately 17% being singletons. The germline CDR1 and CDR2 sequences are ENHRY and SYGVKD. The CDR3 is made up of 15 amino acids. The J segment lost 5 bases and the V segment lost 0 bases, leaving 4 bases of the junction unmatched. In this sample, this clonotype turned up many times. Its matching antigen is unknown. Findings and caveats of the study: CMV-specific TCR beta clonotypes restricted by HLA-C were the ones dominating the ex vivo response. CMV carriers having the relevant HLA were flagged by cumulative public TCR beta family frequency.

This TCR was recovered from a human donor in good health (CMV status not recorded). Some clones in this sample may be carry-over from other donors' samples. This rearrangement joins TRBV10-3 to TRBJ2-7; TRBD1 aligns across 10 bases. Material: CD8+ T cells from PBMCs. The CDR3 bases are TGTGCCATCAGTGAGTCGGGGACAGGGGCTAACGAGCAGTACTTC. It is translated as CAISESGTGANEQYF.